This entry lists 2 T cell receptor beta chains sequenced from one sample in a study of control samples from healthy donors and cancer patients. Using immunoSEQ multiplex PCR, the repertoire was profiled, and TCRdb retains in-frame clones only, with some absent. The sample consists of about 120,000 clones, around 90% of them appearing once. Input material: blood. These receptors all come from a man aged 35-49 years in good health.

J is TRBJ2-3 and V is TRBV27; D is possibly TRBD2 (6 bases). In germline, CDR1 is MNHEY, CDR2 SMNVEV (reference sequence). The length of the CDR3 is 16 residues. The germline V and J ends were trimmed by 6 bases and 2 bases, with 18 bases remaining between them. This CDR3 reads CASRSLLREDTDTQYF. Here the CDR3 DNA reads TGTGCCAGCAGGAGTTTGTTGAGGGAGGACACAGATACGCAGTATTTT.

The chain carries TRBV5-1 and TRBJ1-3, with a tentative D call TRBD1 (6 bases). Germline V gene lookup returns CDR1 SGHRS and CDR2 YFSETQ. This CDR3 comprises 16 residues. The ends were cut back, 4 bases at V and 0 bases at J, with 14 bases in the middle. Here the CDR3 DNA reads TGCGCCAGCAGCCCATCCGGGACAAGCTCTGGAAACACCATATATTTT. Residues: CASSPSGTSSGNTIYF.